What follows are 19 T cell receptor beta chains derived from one specimen sequenced in a study of shared clonotypes between healthy human individuals. Assay used: immunoSEQ multiplex PCR; TCRdb lists only in-frame clones, some missing. The table records more than 900,000 clones, 78% of them present only once. The sequencing sample was made of memory CD4+ T cells from PBMCs. Specified subset: CD45RA-negative fraction. The source is a young man in good health. Some clones in this sample may be carry-over from other donors' samples.

The DNA for the CDR3 is TGTGCCAGCAGTGTCCACAACACCGGGGAGCTGTTTTTT. Its translation is CASSVHNTGELFF. V and J are TRBV27 and TRBJ2-2; D gene uncertain. The CDR3 runs to 13 residues. CDR1 and CDR2 from the germline V gene are MNHEY and SMNVEV (reference sequence). V dropped 5 bases and J dropped 2 bases, with 6 bases sitting between them.

The chain combines TRBV28 with TRBJ1-2; D call uncertain. The CDR3 loop spans 13 amino acids. The V gene's germline CDR1 is MDHEN and CDR2 SYDVKM. Trimming shortened V by 11 bases and J by 0 bases, and 13 bases separated the two germline ends. The CDR3 sequence: CAVGRVANYGYTF. CDR3 coding DNA: TGTGCCGTCGGGCGAGTAGCTAACTATGGCTACACCTTC.

The rearrangement links TRBV9 to TRBJ2-7, with TRBD2 as a possible D gene (6 bases). V was trimmed by 3 bases and J by 6 bases, leaving 16 bases between them. Germline V CDR1 and CDR2: SGDLS, YYNGEE. The CDR3 extends over 14 amino acids. The CDR3 coding sequence is TGTGCCAGCAGCGCCCTGGGTCGGGGAGGCGAGCAGTACTTC. It yields the protein CASSALGRGGEQYF.

The rearrangement links TRBV6-6 to TRBJ2-5; 8 bases fit TRBD2. V was pared by 2 bases and J by 5 bases, with 7 bases of the junction left unmatched. This CDR3 is built from 15 residues. The germline CDR1 and CDR2 sequences are MNHNY and SVGAGI (reference sequence). CDR3: CASSYEAGGGETQYF. In nucleotides, the CDR3 is TGTGCCAGCAGTTACGAGGCGGGAGGAGGTGAGACCCAGTACTTC.

The chain employs TRBV9 and TRBJ2-7, with TRBD2 matching 10 bases. This CDR3 spans 16 amino acids. V shed 0 bases and J 3 bases; nucleotides not matched to a gene: 6. The germline V gene encodes CDR1 SGDLS and CDR2 YYNGEE. CDR3 amino acids: CASSVGGTSVYYEQYF. Written as DNA, the CDR3 is TGTGCCAGCAGCGTAGGCGGGACTAGCGTTTACTACGAGCAGTACTTC.

J is TRBJ2-5 and V is TRBV10-3; D is unresolved. The CDR3 has 11 amino acids. V was trimmed by 4 bases and J by 5 bases, leaving 5 bases between them. Germline V gene data show CDR1 as ENHRY and CDR2 as SYGVKD. CDR3 nucleotide sequence: TGTGCCATCAGTGTTGGGGAGACCCAGTACTTC. Protein: CAISVGETQYF.

Note on this clone: The same CDR3 is also encoded by other DNA sequences in this sample. The CDR3, as DNA: TGCGCCAGCAGCTTTAGTCGAAACACTGAAGCTTTCTTT. As protein: CASSFSRNTEAFF. The gene calls are TRBV5-1 and TRBJ1-1, with no clear D. CDR1 and CDR2 from the germline V gene are SGHRS and YFSETQ. Trimming shortened V by 2 bases and J by 2 bases, and 7 bases separated the two germline ends. The CDR3 has 13 residues.

This clone was picked up one time. This chain joins TRBV2 and TRBJ1-2; 7 nucleotides match TRBD1. The CDR3 has 13 amino acids. V trimming: 7 bases; J trimming: 8 bases; junction bases outside the gene matches: 10. The germline V gene has CDR1 SNHLY and CDR2 FYNNEI. The CDR3 DNA follows: TGTGCCAGCATCAGCACAGGGGAGGGGGGCTACACCTTC. Translating it yields CASISTGEGGYTF.

This clone was counted between two and nine times. The chain employs TRBV19 and TRBJ2-5; D call uncertain. The V gene lost 9 bases and the J gene lost 5 bases, with 10 bases spanning the gap. CDR1 is LNHDA, CDR2 SQIVND, per germline (reference sequence). The CDR3 covers 11 residues. The CDR3 DNA reads as TGTGCCAGGACGGACGGGGAGACCCAGTACTTC. It yields the protein CARTDGETQYF.

This sequence joins TRBV6-1 and TRBJ1-1; 8 nucleotides match TRBD1. Germline V gene sequence: CDR1 MNHNS, CDR2 SASEGT. V dropped 5 bases and J dropped 11; count of bases not matched to a gene: 4. The CDR3 totals 11 residues. CDR3 protein: CASSRTGSAFF. The CDR3 DNA sequence: TGTGCCAGCAGTCGGACAGGGAGCGCTTTCTTT.

The chain joins TRBV28 to TRBJ1-2, with TRBD1 identical over 9 bases. CDR1 MDHEN and CDR2 SYDVKM come from the germline V gene. V was clipped by 7 bases and J by 6 bases; unmatched bases: 21. The CDR3 sequence is 18 residues long. In DNA, the CDR3 is TGTGCCAGCATCGCTCGAAGGGGGACAGGGACAACGGGGGATGGCTACACCTTC. Translated, it gives CASIARRGTGTTGDGYTF.

V usage is TRBV5-1 and J usage is TRBJ1-2, with 7 bases that match TRBD1. Per germline, CDR1 SGHRS and CDR2 YFSETQ. J was trimmed by 4 bases and V by 3 bases; bases with no gene match: 6. The CDR3 extends over 14 amino acids. This chain's CDR3 is CASSWGDRSYGYTF. The CDR3 bases are TGCGCCAGCAGCTGGGGGGACAGATCCTATGGCTACACCTTC.

The chain is built from TRBV5-6 and TRBJ2-7, with D possibly TRBD2 on 6 matching bases. Per the germline V gene, CDR1 is SGHDT and CDR2 is YYEEEE. There are 15 residues in the CDR3. V lost 1 base and J 12 bases, leaving 23 bases between the germline ends. CDR3: CASSLISAGRDLLYF. CDR3 sequence (DNA): TGTGCCAGCAGCTTGATTTCGGCGGGGCGGGACCTCCTGTACTTC.

This clone was seen just once. The V and J genes are TRBV10-3 and TRBJ2-3; 11 positions agree with TRBD1. The V and J ends lost 4 bases and 4 bases, in that order; junction bases with no gene match: 7. CDR1 and CDR2 (germline): ENHRY, SYGVKD. The CDR3 contains 16 residues. This CDR3 reads CAISGHRDRGADTQYF. CDR3 in DNA: TGTGCCATCAGTGGACACCGGGACAGGGGGGCAGATACGCAGTATTTT.

CDR3 residues: CASSFPAGLNTEAFF. CDR3 DNA: TGTGCCAGCAGCTTCCCGGCAGGTCTGAACACTGAAGCTTTCTTT. The rearrangement uses TRBV11-2 and TRBJ1-1; D is ambiguous. The CDR3 runs 15 residues. Germline V lookup: CDR1 SGHAT, CDR2 FQNNGV. Between the trimmed V and J ends, which lost 3 bases and 0 bases, there was a span of 11 bases.

V is TRBV7-6 and J is TRBJ1-5, with TRBD1 matching over 7 bases. V shed 4 bases, J shed 7 bases, and the junction held 4 bases outside the gene matches. Germline loops: CDR1 SGHVS, CDR2 FNYEAQ. The CDR3 runs 13 residues. CDR3 sequence: CASSYNRGQPQHF. CDR3 in DNA: TGTGCCAGCAGCTACAACAGGGGCCAGCCCCAGCATTTT.

This clone was picked up a small number of times. The chain recombines TRBV11-2 with TRBJ1-1; D remains ambiguous. The CDR3 totals 13 residues. Deletions cut 7 bases from V and 0 bases from J, with 9 bases between. From germline, CDR1 is SGHAT and CDR2 FQNNGV. As DNA, the CDR3 is TGTGCCAGCACTGAGACGGTGAACACTGAAGCTTTCTTT. Its translation is CASTETVNTEAFF.

This clone has only one observation. The chain is built from TRBV28 and TRBJ1-2; maybe TRBD1 (5 bases). The germline V gene has CDR1 MDHEN and CDR2 SYDVKM. The CDR3 has 16 residues. V was pared by 5 bases and J by 5 bases, with 21 bases between. The CDR3 region is CASSGPGYEGSYGYTF. The DNA of the CDR3 is TGTGCCAGCAGTGGACCGGGCTACGAGGGGTCTTATGGCTACACCTTC.

This clone was counted between two and nine times. The chain recombines TRBV5-1 with TRBJ2-1; 8 positions match TRBD2. Germline V CDR1 and CDR2: SGHRS, YFSETQ. With 4 bases clipped from V and 7 bases from J, the junction kept 7 bases outside the gene matches. CDR3 length equals 14 residues. This CDR3 reads CASSEYSGINEQFF. DNA for the CDR3: TGCGCCAGCAGCGAATATAGCGGGATAAATGAGCAGTTCTTC. Full variable domain (rest looked up from reference TRBV5-1 and TRBJ2-1): KAGVTQTPRYLIKTRGQQVTLSCSPISGHRSVSWYQQTPGQGLQFLFEYFSETQRNKGNFPGRFSGRQFSNSRSEMNVSTLELGDSALYLCASSEYSGINEQFFGPGTRLTVL.